This T cell receptor beta chain was captured by sequencing in a study of T cell repertoires in cytomegalovirus infection. Study in general: Based on public TCR beta signatures, there were indications of CMV infection and of a matching HLA type. Points from the study as a whole: Cumulated frequencies of public TCR beta families served to identify carriers of CMV plus the relevant HLA. CMV-specific TCR beta clonotypes restricted by HLA-C were the ones dominating the ex vivo response.

This clonotype was seen repeatedly, ten times or more. The antigen remains unidentified. MiXCR, applied by TCRdb to the reads, yields one record per CDR3 protein. This table holds 70,000 to 75,000 distinct CDR3 sequences, over 3.5% found once. Trimming removed 5 bases from V and 0 bases from J, with 11 bases in between. The V gene's germline CDR1 is SGHVS and CDR2 FQNEAQ. There are 15 residues in the CDR3. Sample: PBMCs. This sequence was found in a human donor in good health (CMV status not recorded). Some clones in this sample may be carry-over from other donors' samples. The chain couples TRBV7-8 to TRBJ2-1; D is tentatively TRBD1 or TRBD2 (5 bases each). The DNA of the CDR3 is TGTGCCAGCAGCGGGACGGGCAGCTCCTACAATGAGCAGTTCTTC. Its protein product is CASSGTGSSYNEQFF.